The T cell receptor beta chain under discussion was sequenced for a study of shared T cell receptors in the human thymus. V shed 1 base, J shed 4 bases, and the junction held 2 bases outside the gene matches. This CDR3 has 17 residues. CDR1 SNHLY and CDR2 FYNNEI come from the germline V gene. This table comes from immunoSEQ multiplex PCR, and its TCRdb copy is limited to in-frame clones, with some not included. The sample consists of over 350,000 clones, approximately 95% of them appearing once. The source material was thymocytes. The receptor's source is a human donor. J is TRBJ2-2 and V is TRBV2; 14 bases are shared with TRBD2. The CDR3 DNA reads as TGTGCCAGCAGTGAAGGTGGACTAGCGGGAGGCACCGGGGAGCTGTTTTTT. This translates into CASSEGGLAGGTGELFF.